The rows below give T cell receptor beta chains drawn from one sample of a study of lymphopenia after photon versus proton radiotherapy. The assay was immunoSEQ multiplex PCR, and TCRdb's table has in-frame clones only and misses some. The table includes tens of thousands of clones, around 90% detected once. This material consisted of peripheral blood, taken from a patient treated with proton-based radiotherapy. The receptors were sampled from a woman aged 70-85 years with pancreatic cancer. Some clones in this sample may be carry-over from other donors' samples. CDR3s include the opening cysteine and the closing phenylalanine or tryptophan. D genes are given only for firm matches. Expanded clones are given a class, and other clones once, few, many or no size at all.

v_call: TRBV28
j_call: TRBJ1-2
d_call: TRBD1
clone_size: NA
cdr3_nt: TGTGCCAGCAGTTTCCAGGGGGGGATCTATGGCTACACCTTC
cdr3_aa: CASSFQGGIYGYTF

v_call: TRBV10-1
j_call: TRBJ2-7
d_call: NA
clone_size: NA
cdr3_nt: TGCGCCAGCAGTGAGGGGACACCTGTCTACGAGCAGTACTTC
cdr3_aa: CASSEGTPVYEQYF

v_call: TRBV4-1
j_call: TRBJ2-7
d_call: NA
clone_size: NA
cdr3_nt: TGCGCCAGCAGCCAAGGACGGGTCTCCTACGAGCAGTACTTC
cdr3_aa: CASSQGRVSYEQYF

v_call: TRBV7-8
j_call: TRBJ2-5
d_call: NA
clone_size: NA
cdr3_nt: TGTGCCAGCAGCTTGGACAGAGGTAGAGAGACCCAGTACTTC
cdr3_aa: CASSLDRGRETQYF

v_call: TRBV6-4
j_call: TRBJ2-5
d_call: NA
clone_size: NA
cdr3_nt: TGTGCCAGCAGTAGGCGGGACGGTGAGACCCAGTACTTC
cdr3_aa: CASSRRDGETQYF

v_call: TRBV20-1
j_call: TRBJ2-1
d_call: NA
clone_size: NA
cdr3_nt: TGCAGTGCTATCTTCAATGAGCAGTTCTTC
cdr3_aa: CSAIFNEQFF

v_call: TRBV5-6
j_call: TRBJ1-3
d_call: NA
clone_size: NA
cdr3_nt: TGTGCCAGCAGCTTGTTACAGGGACGAACTGGAAACACCATATATTTT
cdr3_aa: CASSLLQGRTGNTIYF

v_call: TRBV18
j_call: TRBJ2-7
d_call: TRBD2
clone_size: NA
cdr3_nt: TGTGCCAGCTCACCGACCGTCGCGGGGGAGGGCCGCTACGAGCAGTACTTC
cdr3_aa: CASSPTVAGEGRYEQYF

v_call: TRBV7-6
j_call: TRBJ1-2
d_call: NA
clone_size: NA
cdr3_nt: TGTGCCAGCAGCTTAGCGCAAGAGGGCGGCTACACCTTC
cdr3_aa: CASSLAQEGGYTF

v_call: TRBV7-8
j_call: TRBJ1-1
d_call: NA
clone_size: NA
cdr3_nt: TGTGCCAGCAGCTCGTACAGATTCATGAACACTGAAGCTTTCTTT
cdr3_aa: CASSSYRFMNTEAFF

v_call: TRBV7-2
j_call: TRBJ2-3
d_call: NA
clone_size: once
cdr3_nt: TGTGCCAGCAGCTTACAGGCGGGAAGCACAGATACGCAGTATTTT
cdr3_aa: CASSLQAGSTDTQYF